This T cell receptor beta chain was sequenced during a study of shared clonotypes between healthy human individuals. Naive CD8 cells comprised CD45RO-negative, CCR7-positively selected cells, excluding terminally differentiated effector memory CD45RA+ cells. Details on this clone: Its antigen is currently unknown.

Overall study findings and caveats: Clonotypes shared by all four donors outscored non-shared clonotypes in generation probability.

The protocol was immunoSEQ multiplex PCR, while the TCRdb copy is restricted to in-frame clones and leaves out a portion. The sample has some 2.1 million clones, 93% seen once. CDR1 and CDR2 from the germline V gene are SGHDN and FVKESK. Between the trimmed V and J ends, which lost 6 bases and 0 bases, there was a span of 9 bases. This CDR3 comprises 15 residues. The chain recombines TRBV14 with TRBJ2-6, with D maybe TRBD2 (5 bases). Sample: naive CD8+ T cells from PBMCs. This TCR came from a man between 18 and 35 years old in good health. Some clones in this sample may be carry-over from other donors' samples. The CDR3: CASRNRGSGANVLTF. For the CDR3, the DNA is TGTGCCAGCAGGAATCGGGGCTCTGGGGCCAACGTCCTGACTTTC.